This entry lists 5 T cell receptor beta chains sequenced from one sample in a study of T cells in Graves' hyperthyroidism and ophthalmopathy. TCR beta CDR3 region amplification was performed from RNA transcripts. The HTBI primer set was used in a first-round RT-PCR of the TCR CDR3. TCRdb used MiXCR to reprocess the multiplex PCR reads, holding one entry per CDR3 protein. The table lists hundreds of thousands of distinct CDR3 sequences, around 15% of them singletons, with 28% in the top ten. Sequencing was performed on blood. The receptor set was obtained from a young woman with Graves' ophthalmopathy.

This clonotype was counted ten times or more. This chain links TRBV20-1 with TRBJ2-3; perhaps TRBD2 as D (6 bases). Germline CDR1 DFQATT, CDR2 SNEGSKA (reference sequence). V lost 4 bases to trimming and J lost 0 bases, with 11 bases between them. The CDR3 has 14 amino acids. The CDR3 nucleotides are TGCAGTGCTATTGCGGGGCATAGCACAGATACGCAGTATTTT. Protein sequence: CSAIAGHSTDTQYF.

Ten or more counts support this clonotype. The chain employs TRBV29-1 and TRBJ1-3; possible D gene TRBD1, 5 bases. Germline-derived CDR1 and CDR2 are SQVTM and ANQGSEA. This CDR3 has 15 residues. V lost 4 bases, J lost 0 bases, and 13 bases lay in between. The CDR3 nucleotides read TGCAGCGTTGCCTCCGGGGCCAACTCTGGAAACACCATATATTTT. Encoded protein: CSVASGANSGNTIYF.

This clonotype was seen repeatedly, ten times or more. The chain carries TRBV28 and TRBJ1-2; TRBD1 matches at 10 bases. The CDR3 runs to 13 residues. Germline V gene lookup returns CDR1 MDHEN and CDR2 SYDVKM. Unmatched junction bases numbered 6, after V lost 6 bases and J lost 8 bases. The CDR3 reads CASRRQGAGGYTF. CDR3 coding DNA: TGTGCCAGCAGGAGACAGGGGGCGGGGGGCTACACCTTC.

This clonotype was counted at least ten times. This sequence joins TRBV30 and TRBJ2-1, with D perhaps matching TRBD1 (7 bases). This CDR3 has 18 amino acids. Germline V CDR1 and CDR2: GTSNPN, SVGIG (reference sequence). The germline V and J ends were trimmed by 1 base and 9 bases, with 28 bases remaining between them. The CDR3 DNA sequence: TGTGCCTGGAGTGCTACGCCCGGGACAGCCTTTGAGGAGGGTGAGCAGTTCTTC. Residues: CAWSATPGTAFEEGEQFF.

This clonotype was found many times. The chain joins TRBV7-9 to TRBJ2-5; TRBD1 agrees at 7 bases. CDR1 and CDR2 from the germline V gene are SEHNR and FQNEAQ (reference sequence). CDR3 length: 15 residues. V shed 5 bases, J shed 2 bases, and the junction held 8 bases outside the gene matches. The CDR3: CASSPMDRPQETQYF. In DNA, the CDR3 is TGTGCCAGCAGCCCGATGGACAGGCCGCAAGAGACCCAGTACTTC.